This T cell receptor (beta chain) was recovered during a study of cytomegalovirus exposure and HLA in healthy donors (dated by TCRdb to about 2017). Regarding the complete study: In an earlier analysis of approximately 500 of the donors, 276 Gb of sequence data and 117 million unique TCR beta sequences from about 190 million T cells were reported. The number of donors typed differed by locus, with roughly 620-640 for A, B, C, DRB1 and DQB1, around 500 for DQA1, nearly 610 for DPA1, and some 440 for DPB1. An early release covering around 630 HLA-typed donors comprised approximately 300 gigabases of sequencing data and about 90 million unique TCR sequences. Donor age, sex, ethnicity and CMV serostatus were collected together with the repertoire data. Both class I and class II loci were covered by HLA typing, at four-digit resolution. All discovery cohort repertoires had been generated on a single sequencing platform. Along with the approximately 650-subject first cohort, a separate validation cohort of over a hundred different subjects was used. A later genetic analysis used genome-wide SNP genotypes for about 65% of the roughly 700 donors, treating that subset as a discovery cohort. Using immunosequencing, the study profiled T cell repertoires from 500 to 800 subjects and related those repertoires to cytomegalovirus serostatus. Rather than drawing on any new phenotypic data, the later analysis identified candidate immune exposures from TCR beta sequences and the way those sequences occurred across donors. The study aimed to test whether signatures of past pathogen exposure could be identified by cataloging public T cell receptors. Across around 400 genotyped donors of the cohort, an average of approximately 200,000 unique TCR beta nucleotide sequences per donor were sequenced, and roughly 20% of those sequences were non-productive. Of the 300 to 400 genotyped donors, roughly 80% fell in the genetic ancestry cluster associated with self-reported Caucasian donors. Four or five DR-DQ haplotypes were handled as single units for association and clustering because linkage in the cohort was strong. An earlier analysis of 500 to 750 of the donors applied high-throughput TCR beta sequencing to assess whether each TCR beta V gene segment acted as functional or pseudogenic. To predict cytomegalovirus infection status, the study combined high-throughput TCR immunosequencing, statistical association of individual TCRs with disease status, and machine learning. In a later analysis, previously published TCR beta repertoires from 670 or so donors were re-analyzed and high-resolution HLA genotyping was added so that TCR occurrence patterns could be studied.

In total, roughly 670 healthy bone marrow donors made up the cohort. All cohort members were sampled while nominally healthy, although unrecorded immune exposures were likely present. The donor tested CMV seronegative and was one of the 352 seronegative cohort members. A peripheral blood sample was collected from each donor, and TCR beta sequencing was performed on peripheral blood mononuclear cells. Genomic DNA extraction from the blood cell samples was performed with the Qiagen DNeasy Blood Extraction Kit. There are 12 amino acids in the CDR3, from cysteine to phenylalanine inclusive. The sequence is cut down to CDR3 DNA, 36 bases in frame from base 1. Relative to germline, V is 8 bases shorter and J is 0 bases shorter, with 7 bases between their ends. Looking up the germline V gene yields CDR1 SNHLY and CDR2 FYNNEI. The paper as a whole reports these results and caveats: Correlated functional status among segregating V segments might be attributable to linkage disequilibrium, but an unknown experimental factor could not be ruled out. The 87-base-pair reads could not distinguish some IMGT-functional V segments, including TRBV6-2 and TRBV6-3, so those segments were excluded. A further reported finding was that TCR beta sequences accurately predicted the HLA-A and HLA-B alleles for most subjects in the first cohort. Sequencing depth was assumed to be roughly uniform across donors in the presence/absence analyses, though that assumption may not hold. A later analysis found that most CMV-associated TCR beta chains appeared HLA-restricted, with HLA associations seemingly driven largely by CMV exposure. A group of highly shared sequence variants was considered likely to be a technical artifact of the sequencing pipeline. Compared with equally common non-associated chains, HLA-associated TCR beta chains in a later analysis were more clonally expanded and had lower generation probabilities. Because HLA typing was missing for some donors at each locus, association tests included only the typed subset. At a false discovery rate of 0.05, a later analysis linked roughly 17,000 TCR beta sequences to specific HLA alleles. In a later genetic analysis, fewer N-insertions in productive TCRs were reported among donors in an Asian-associated ancestry cluster than the approximately 710-donor mean. The earlier analysis of about 600 of the donors excluded roughly 16 rarely observed V segments, including chromosome 9 orphons, because counts were too low. A later analysis found that TCR association rates varied across HLA loci, with DRB1 alleles showing the most associated TCRs and HLA-C alleles the fewest. An earlier analysis of some 590 of the donors showed that most TCR beta V segments appeared in productive rearrangements either about 90% or about 30% of the time, which broadly matched IMGT annotations. For the cohort, immune exposure information was limited to CMV serostatus. An association between a missense DCLRE1C variant and V-gene and J-gene trimming of TCR beta chains was found in a later genetic analysis and replicated in an independent cohort. The authors suggested that the approach could potentially be extended to other disease states and immunological phenotypes. In vitro tests confirmed that a few of the cytomegalovirus-associated TCR beta chains recognize cytomegalovirus antigens. When HLA alleles, especially DR and DQ, strongly co-occurred, TCR associations were difficult to assign to individual alleles. A total of 150 or so TCR beta chains were listed by the study as associated with cytomegalovirus. This cohort had only TCR beta chains sequenced, and the lack of alpha or paired-chain data limited which features could be detected. While some public TCRs were present in many individuals, most TCR sequences turned up only very rarely across donors. Cytomegalovirus status was reported to be diagnosed by the classifier with high specificity and sensitivity in both the original and validation cohorts. A later analysis reported that several top co-occurrence clusters appeared linked to parvovirus B19, influenza, CMV and Epstein-Barr virus.

About this clone: The clone's antigen remains unknown. No base-level quality is on record; no much larger clone is a single base apart.

Library preparation was by the immunoSEQ multiplex PCR assay. A mixture of 60 forward primers for TCR Vbeta segments and 13 reverse primers for TCR Jbeta segments was used in the multiplex PCR. Amplification of the CDR3 region of rearranged TCR beta genes was performed with a multiplex PCR assay on genomic DNA. Amplified TCR beta libraries were sequenced as 87-base-pair reads on the Illumina HiSeq System. The study's processing was this. In a later analysis, roughly 80 million unique TCR beta chains were counted across the approximately 640 repertoires, and around 10 million of these chains were shared by at least two donors. A nearest-neighbor algorithm error-corrected the raw reads and collapsed the reads into unique sequences, merging closely related sequences to remove PCR and sequencing errors. CDR3 sequences were aligned to IMGT reference sequences to assign V, D and J gene segments. For a sequence to be retained, a match of at least six nucleotides to both a V gene segment and a J gene segment was required. Rearrangements were called productive when the CDR3 lacked stop codons and stayed in frame with V and J; all others were non-productive. Following IMGT convention, CDR3 was defined as the stretch from the second conserved V-encoded cysteine to the conserved J-encoded phenylalanine. The earlier analysis of fewer than 750 of the donors excluded sequences that lacked an unambiguous match to a single V gene segment. In an earlier analysis of 450 to 750 of the donors, a V segment was called functional when productive rearrangements were above 56.7%, and segregating when the standard deviation between donors exceeded 5%. To diagnose cytomegalovirus status from the catalog of TCR beta chain sequences, a statistical classification framework was built. In a later analysis, TCR nucleotide sequences were compared against IMGT/GENE-DB human TR gene sequences so that V and J genes could be assigned. Using the TCRdist pipeline, a later analysis assigned CDR3 sequences along with most-parsimonious VDJ recombination scenarios. A later analysis defined each TCR beta chain by its CDR3 amino acid sequence plus V-gene family, and excluded reads lacking a unique V-gene family. A later analysis removed several hundred highly shared, low-generation-probability nucleotide sequences to deal with suspected cross-contamination and a sequencing artifact. A later analysis calculated a clonal expansion index for each public chain from normalized within-repertoire ranks of inferred template counts. Generation probabilities in a later analysis came from a VDJ recombination model fitted to out-of-frame rearrangements, and those results were checked against IGoR. In a later analysis, TCR-TCR, TCR-HLA and TCR-CMV co-occurrence was scored with hypergeometric tests, and a repertoire-size bias correction was applied to TCR pairs. False discovery rates were estimated in a later analysis by permuting HLA or CMV assignments 20 times. In a later analysis, co-occurring TCRs were grouped with DBSCAN, and TCRdist sequence similarity was added when clustering was performed within HLA-allele-positive subsets. Repertoires with fewer than 30,000 or more than 120,000 public chains were left out of co-occurrence clustering, as were five repertoires with anomalous nucleotide sharing. The table comes from immuneACCESS by way of TCRdb, which keeps in-frame sequences with V and J called. Part of the clones is missing from these tables; in studies checked, under half for an unresolved V gene and the rest for unknown reasons. D and trimming were read from the DNA, whereas the V and J calls and clone size are those reported in that table. The sample table contains some 180,000 clones; only one count was recorded for approximately 80% of them. Around 1.5% of the sample is in the top ten clones.

The clonotype comes from a man between 18 and 35 years old in good health and CMV-seronegative. The chain is assembled from TRBV2 and TRBJ1-2; no D gene call is confident. The sequenced material came from PBMCs. For the CDR3, the sequence is CASERANYGYTF. The DNA sequence follows: TGTGCCAGCGAGCGAGCTAACTATGGCTACACCTTC.